This passage covers 31 T cell receptor beta chains from one sample sequenced in a study of blood T cell repertoires in COVID-19. TCRdb's copy holds only in-frame clones and misses some; the assay was immunoSEQ multiplex PCR. Among tens of thousands of clones listed, 90% were seen once. Sample: peripheral blood. The receptors shown here come from a human donor in a cohort sampled during active COVID-19.

CDR3 bases: TGTGCCAGCAGTCCCCGATCGGAGAGCGTACGCGAGCAGTACTTC. This codes for CASSPRSESVREQYF. The chain combines TRBV5-5 with TRBJ2-7; D is unclear. Germline loops: CDR1 SGHKS, CDR2 YYEKEE (reference sequence). The CDR3 extends over 15 amino acids. Trimming left V 5 bases short and J 6 bases short, with 21 bases between.

V and J are TRBV5-1 and TRBJ2-7; D perhaps matches TRBD2 (6 bases). With 0 bases removed from V and 2 bases from J, the gap between germline ends came to 12 bases. There are 15 residues in the CDR3. Germline V gene lookup returns CDR1 SGHRS and CDR2 YFSETQ. In nucleotides, the CDR3 is TGCGCCAGCAGCTTGGACGGCGGGGCGGCCTACGAGCAGTACTTC. It is translated as CASSLDGGAAYEQYF.

The genes are TRBV12-5 and TRBJ2-3, with D possibly TRBD2 on 7 matching bases. Germline V gene lookup returns CDR1 LGHNT and CDR2 FRNRAP. The CDR3 runs 18 residues. Trimming took off 6 bases at V and 2 bases at J, with 24 bases between the two ends. The DNA of the CDR3 is TGTGCTAGTGGCTTTGGTACACGGGGGAGGGACAACACAGATACGCAGTATTTT. It codes for CASGFGTRGRDNTDTQYF.

The chain links TRBV10-3 to TRBJ2-3, with D possibly being TRBD1 (6 bases). The CDR3 has 14 residues. The germline V and J ends were trimmed by 3 bases and 2 bases, with 9 bases remaining between them. Germline lookup yields CDR1 ENHRY and CDR2 SYGVKD. CDR3 amino acids: CAISEGQPTDTQYF. The CDR3 nucleotides read TGTGCCATCAGTGAAGGACAGCCCACAGATACGCAGTATTTT.

The chain couples TRBV27 to TRBJ2-1, with 14 nucleotides matching TRBD2. V gave up 1 base and J gave up 0 bases; unmatched junction bases: 8. This CDR3 contains 20 residues. Germline V lookup: CDR1 MNHEY, CDR2 SMNVEV (reference sequence). CDR3 protein: CASSLYPGLAGASSYNEQFF. The DNA for the CDR3 is TGTGCCAGCAGTTTATATCCGGGACTAGCGGGAGCCAGCTCCTACAATGAGCAGTTCTTC.

The CDR3 sequence is CASSMSPGQSYEQYF. The CDR3 DNA follows: TGTGCCAGCAGCATGTCTCCGGGACAGTCCTACGAGCAGTACTTC. V gene TRBV27 combines with J gene TRBJ2-7; the match to TRBD1 covers 7 bases. V lost 6 bases to trimming and J lost 1 base; unmatched junction nucleotides: 9. This CDR3 has 15 amino acids. The germline CDR1 and CDR2 sequences are MNHEY and SMNVEV (reference sequence).

The J gene is TRBJ2-3, the V gene TRBV10-1, with 16 bases aligning to TRBD2. Germline lookup yields CDR1 WNHNN and CDR2 SYGVQD (reference sequence). The CDR3 has 16 residues. V trimming: 8 bases; J trimming: 5 bases; junction bases outside the gene matches: 7. The CDR3: CASRGLAGGPEDTQYF. CDR3 in DNA: TGCGCCAGCCGGGGACTAGCGGGAGGGCCGGAAGATACGCAGTATTTT.

The CDR3 protein is CASSQDITGGYQETQYF. The CDR3 nucleotides are TGTGCCAGCAGCCAAGATATAACGGGGGGGTACCAAGAGACCCAGTACTTC. The V call is TRBV3-1 (or the pseudogene TRBV3-2), the J call TRBJ2-5, with 8 bases matching TRBD2. CDR3 length: 17 amino acids. Germline V CDR1 and CDR2: LGHDT, YNNKEL (reference sequence). V lost 0 bases, J lost 0 bases, and 6 bases stayed unmatched.

V is TRBV7-9 and J is TRBJ1-2, with D perhaps matching TRBD1 (5 bases). Germline V CDR1 and CDR2: SEHNR, FQNEAQ (reference sequence). The V end lost 3 bases, the J end lost 3 bases, and 11 bases lay between the germline ends. CDR3 length: 14 amino acids. The DNA for the CDR3 is TGTGCCAGCAGCTTGCCCGGACAAGACTATGGCTACACCTTC. It codes for CASSLPGQDYGYTF.

The genes are TRBV19 and TRBJ1-4; D gene unclear. This CDR3 comprises 11 residues. The V gene lost 10 bases and the J gene lost 12 bases, with 15 bases spanning the gap. Germline V gene lookup returns CDR1 LNHDA and CDR2 SQIVND (reference sequence). The CDR3 coding sequence is TGTGCCACCAGGCGGGGAGTAGAACTGTTTTTT. Encoded protein: CATRRGVELFF.

The chain links TRBV7-8 to TRBJ1-1; tentative D call: TRBD1 (5 bases). The CDR3 runs to 16 residues. With 1 base removed from V and 4 bases from J, the gap between germline ends came to 16 bases. Germline CDR1 SGHVS, CDR2 FQNEAQ. The CDR3 nucleotides are TGTGCCAGCAGCTTAGATCTTTGGGGCAGGGCCACTGAAGCTTTCTTT. Its translation is CASSLDLWGRATEAFF.

The rearrangement uses TRBV5-4 and TRBJ2-5; TRBD1 matches at 9 bases. V shed 3 bases and J 4 bases; nucleotides not matched to a gene: 7. The CDR3 has 15 residues. Looked up from germline, CDR1 is SGHNT and CDR2 is YYREEE (reference sequence). The chain's CDR3 is CASSSGGQGGETQYF. CDR3 nucleotide sequence: TGTGCCAGCAGCTCGGGGGGACAGGGTGGAGAGACCCAGTACTTC.

The chain joins TRBV7-3 to TRBJ2-5; D may be TRBD1 (6 bases). The CDR3 covers 15 residues. In germline, CDR1 is SGHTA, CDR2 FQGTGA. V was shortened by 0 bases and J by 1 base, with 9 bases between the two germline ends. The CDR3, as DNA: TGTGCCAGCAGCTTAACCTTGGACAGCCAAGAGACCCAGTACTTC. Protein sequence: CASSLTLDSQETQYF. The entire variable domain, with the rest obtained from reference TRBV7-3 and TRBJ2-5, is as follows: GAGVSQTPSNKVTEKGKYVELRCDPISGHTALYWYRQSLGQGPEFLIYFQGTGAADDSGLPNDRFFAVRPEGSVSTLKIQRTERGDSAVYLCASSLTLDSQETQYFGPGTRLLVL.

The rearrangement links TRBV10-3 to TRBJ2-7; maybe TRBD2 (6 bases). V lost 6 bases, J lost 3 bases, and 9 bases lay in between. Germline CDR1 reads ENHRY; CDR2 reads SYGVKD. There are 12 residues in the CDR3. The CDR3 protein is CAIRAGLYEQYF. The CDR3 region has the DNA TGTGCCATCAGGGCGGGACTCTACGAGCAGTACTTC.

V and J are TRBV4-1 and TRBJ2-4; D ambiguous. Trimming removed 4 bases from V and 0 bases from J, with 16 bases in between. From germline, CDR1 is MGHRA and CDR2 YSYEKL. This CDR3 is built from 17 residues. In nucleotides, the CDR3 is TGCGCCAGCAGCCCTGCCGGGTCTGAGATAGCCAAAAACATTCAGTACTTC. Its protein is CASSPAGSEIAKNIQYF.

V usage is TRBV12-5 and J usage is TRBJ2-7, with D possibly TRBD2 on 6 matching bases. Trimming stripped 5 bases from V and 6 bases from J, with 11 bases between. Germline assignment: CDR1 LGHNT and CDR2 FRNRAP. This CDR3 contains 12 residues. CDR3 sequence: CASGPGDAEQYF. The CDR3 DNA sequence: TGTGCTAGTGGTCCGGGGGACGCCGAGCAGTACTTC.

V usage is TRBV5-1 and J usage is TRBJ2-5; 9 nucleotides line up with TRBD2. The CDR3 spans 15 residues. The junction had 7 bases not matched to a gene; V was cut back by 4 bases and J by 3 bases. Looked up from germline, CDR1 is SGHRS and CDR2 is YFSETQ. This CDR3 is CASSIVAGEEETQYF. In DNA, the CDR3 is TGCGCCAGCAGCATCGTAGCGGGAGAGGAAGAGACCCAGTACTTC.

This clone showed up just a few times. The rearrangement links TRBV7-2 to TRBJ1-2; TRBD1 agrees at 7 bases. CDR1 and CDR2 (germline): SGHTA, FQGNSA. This CDR3 region has 16 residues. Trimming at V came to 0 bases and at J to 3 bases, leaving 7 bases not matched to a gene. CDR3 nucleotides: TGTGCCAGCAGCTTAGCCAGGGGGGTCAGGGACTATGGCTACACCTTC. It yields the protein CASSLARGVRDYGYTF. The full variable domain, rest sourced from reference TRBV7-2 and TRBJ1-2, is GAGVSQSPSNKVTEKGKDVELRCDPISGHTALYWYRQSLGQGLEFLIYFQGNSAPDKSGLPSDRFSAERTGGSVSTLTIQRTQQEDSAVYLCASSLARGVRDYGYTFGSGTRLTVV.

The CDR3 here is CASSQEGQGEGELFF. DNA for the CDR3: TGCGCCAGCAGCCAAGAGGGACAGGGGGAGGGGGAGCTGTTTTTT. The gene calls are TRBV4-1 and TRBJ2-2; 11 nucleotides match TRBD1. This CDR3 has 15 residues. Germline lookup yields CDR1 MGHRA and CDR2 YSYEKL. V dropped 0 bases and J dropped 8; count of bases not matched to a gene: 2.

The DNA for the CDR3 is TGTGCCACCAGCAGAGGGGAAAGGGGCACTGAAGCTTTCTTT. Translated, it gives CATSRGERGTEAFF. This rearrangement joins TRBV15 to TRBJ1-1; weak D call: TRBD1 (5 bases). Germline assignment: CDR1 LNHNV and CDR2 YYDKDF (reference sequence). Trimming cost V 1 base and J 4 bases, with 10 bases left between them. This CDR3 comprises 14 residues.

This chain connects TRBV6-1 to TRBJ1-5; D is possibly TRBD1 (6 bases). Germline CDR1 MNHNS, CDR2 SASEGT. V gave up 0 bases and J gave up 8 bases, with 11 bases separating them. The CDR3 covers 14 residues. As DNA, the CDR3 is TGTGCCAGCAGTGAAGCGCAGGGGCGCGAGCCCCAGCATTTT. This codes for CASSEAQGREPQHF.

The chain recombines TRBV4-1 with TRBJ2-3; TRBD1 matches 9 bases. Looked up from germline, CDR1 is MGHRA and CDR2 is YSYEKL. With V trimmed by 4 bases and J by 6 bases, 11 bases remained unmatched. The CDR3 has 16 amino acids. CDR3 sequence: CASSRRGDREFDTQYF. The CDR3 nucleotides are TGCGCCAGCAGCCGAAGGGGGGACAGGGAATTTGATACGCAGTATTTT.

This sequence joins TRBV10-3 and TRBJ2-5, with TRBD2 matching 11 bases. CDR1 ENHRY and CDR2 SYGVKD come from the germline V gene. The CDR3 runs to 14 residues. CDR3 bases: TGTGCTTCCCGGGGGACTAGCGGCCAAGAGACCCAGTACTTC. This sequence encodes CASRGTSGQETQYF.

The chain is built from TRBV2 and TRBJ2-1; no clear D. This CDR3 has 11 residues. V lost 4 bases and J 5 bases, leaving 3 bases between the germline ends. The germline CDR1 and CDR2 sequences are SNHLY and FYNNEI. The CDR3 spells CASSVDNEQFF. DNA for the CDR3: TGTGCCAGCAGTGTAGACAATGAGCAGTTCTTC.

This clone was counted once. The chain joins TRBV18 to TRBJ1-4; 9 bases match TRBD1. The V segment lost 3 bases and the J segment 10 bases; nucleotides outside the gene matches: 9. The CDR3 covers 15 residues. Germline assignment: CDR1 KGHSH and CDR2 LQKENI. For the CDR3, the DNA is TGTGCCAGCTCACCCTCCGGGACAGGGCACACAAAACTGTTTTTT. It yields the protein CASSPSGTGHTKLFF.

This rearrangement joins TRBV6-4 to TRBJ2-3; 8 nucleotides line up with TRBD2. Germline CDR1 reads MRHNA; CDR2 reads SNTAGT. This CDR3 has 16 amino acids. The ends lost 2 bases at V and 6 bases at J; junction bases unmatched: 10. The CDR3 sequence: CASSDGSGGPEDTQYF. CDR3 DNA sequence: TGTGCCAGCAGTGACGGATCGGGAGGGCCGGAGGATACGCAGTATTTT.

V and J are TRBV6-2 or TRBV6-3 and TRBJ2-2; 10 bases match TRBD1. Germline V CDR1 and CDR2: MNHEY, SVGEGT. The CDR3 is 15 residues long. J was trimmed by 5 bases and V by 7 bases; bases with no gene match: 7. The CDR3 here is CASIPRDRGTGELFF. In DNA, the CDR3 is TGTGCCAGCATCCCCCGGGACAGGGGAACCGGGGAGCTGTTTTTT.

V gene TRBV7-2 combines with J gene TRBJ2-5; 8 bases match TRBD1. The length of the CDR3 is 15 residues. The V segment lost 2 bases and the J segment 5 bases; nucleotides outside the gene matches: 7. The germline V gene encodes CDR1 SGHTA and CDR2 FQGNSA. CDR3 nucleotides: TGTGCCAGCAGCTTATGGACAGGGAGTGGGGAGACCCAGTACTTC. Its protein is CASSLWTGSGETQYF.

The chain has TRBV6-5 and TRBJ1-2; weak D call: TRBD1 (6 bases). Germline V gives CDR1 MNHEY, CDR2 SVGAGI. Trimming shortened V by 7 bases and J by 3 bases, and 12 bases separated the two germline ends. The CDR3 consists of 13 residues. The CDR3 nucleotides are TGTGCCAGCACCCCCAACAGGGACTATGGCTACACCTTC. Protein: CASTPNRDYGYTF.

Only one count was recorded for this clone. The same CDR3 also results from other DNA sequences found in this sample. This chain joins TRBV9 and TRBJ2-3, with a possible D match to TRBD2 (6 bases). The CDR3 is 12 amino acids. Per the germline V gene, CDR1 is SGDLS and CDR2 is YYNGEE. Trimming removed 2 bases at V and 6 bases at J, with 7 bases between. The DNA for the CDR3 is TGTGCCAGCAGCGTGGCGGGGGATACGCAGTATTTT. Amino acid sequence: CASSVAGDTQYF.

The chain joins TRBV4-2 to TRBJ1-3; TRBD1 agrees at 8 bases. Germline CDR1 and CDR2: LGHNA and YNFKEQ. This CDR3 region has 18 residues. The V and J ends lost 4 bases and 0 bases, in that order; junction bases with no gene match: 11. CDR3 residues: CASSPQRTGPFSGNTIYF. The CDR3 DNA follows: TGTGCCAGCAGCCCCCAGAGGACAGGGCCTTTCTCTGGAAACACCATATATTTT.